A single sample gave rise to the 5 T cell receptor beta chains below, sequenced in a study of T cells expressing NK-cell markers. TCRdb re-called the 5' RACE reads and catalogs CDR3 proteins one per entry, DNA excluded. This sample's table reports roughly 380,000 distinct CDR3 sequences. Sequencing input: blood T cells: a sorted CD56 or NKG2C T cell subset, CD4+ or CD8+ T cells, or bulk PBMC T cells (not recorded which). Every receptor here comes from a man aged 18-75 years in good health.

V usage is TRBV29-1 and J usage is TRBJ1-1. The CDR3 runs 13 residues. Germline V gives CDR1 SQVTM, CDR2 ANQGSEA. CDR3 loop: CSVVKGSRTEAFF.

The V gene is TRBV5-1, the J gene TRBJ1-2; the D gene TCRdb calls, TRBD1, cannot be checked with no DNA. CDR1 and CDR2 from the germline V gene are SGHRS and YFSETQ. The CDR3 totals 18 residues. The CDR3 sequence is CASSLRGRGPESAYGYTF.

The chain carries TRBV5-5 and TRBJ2-2; TCRdb lists TRBD1, though no DNA is available to test this call. The length of the CDR3 is 14 residues. Germline assignment: CDR1 SGHKS and CDR2 YYEKEE (reference sequence). CDR3 region: CASSPGWSTGELFF.

The rearrangement uses TRBV29-1 and TRBJ2-6; TCRdb indicates TRBD2, and absent DNA this call remains unverified. Looked up from germline, CDR1 is SQVTM and CDR2 is ANQGSEA. This CDR3 has 14 residues. The CDR3 spells CSVGPAAGANVLTF. Full variable domain (outside the CDR3, taken from reference TRBV29-1 and TRBJ2-6): SAVISQKPSRDICQRGTSLTIQCQVDSQVTMMFWYRQQPGQSLTLIATANQGSEATYESGFVIDKFPISRPNLTFSTLTVSNMSPEDSSIYLCSVGPAAGANVLTFGAGSRLTVL.

The gene calls are TRBV27 and TRBJ1-2. CDR3 length: 14 amino acids. Germline-derived CDR1 and CDR2 are MNHEY and SMNVEV (reference sequence). CDR3 sequence: CASSLLDSNYGYTF.